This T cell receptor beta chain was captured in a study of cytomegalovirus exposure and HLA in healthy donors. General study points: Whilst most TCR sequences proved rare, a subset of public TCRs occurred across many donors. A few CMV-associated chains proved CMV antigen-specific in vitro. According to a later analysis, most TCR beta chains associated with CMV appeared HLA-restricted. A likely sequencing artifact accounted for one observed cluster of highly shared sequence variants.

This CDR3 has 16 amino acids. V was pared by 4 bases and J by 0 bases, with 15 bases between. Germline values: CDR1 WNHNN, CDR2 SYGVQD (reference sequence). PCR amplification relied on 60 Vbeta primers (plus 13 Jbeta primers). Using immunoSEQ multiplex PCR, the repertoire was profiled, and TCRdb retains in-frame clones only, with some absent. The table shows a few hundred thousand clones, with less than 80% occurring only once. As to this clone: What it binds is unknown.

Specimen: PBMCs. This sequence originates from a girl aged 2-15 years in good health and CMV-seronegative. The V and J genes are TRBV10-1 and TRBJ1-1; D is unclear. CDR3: CASSGPSGDLNTEAFF. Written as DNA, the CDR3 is TGCGCCAGCAGTGGTCCATCGGGAGACCTGAACACTGAAGCTTTCTTT.